The rows below give T cell receptor beta chains drawn from one sample of a study of T cell repertoires in cytomegalovirus infection. TCRdb reprocessed the reads with MiXCR, giving one entry per CDR3 protein. Altogether around 530,000 distinct CDR3 sequences are present, less than 30% being singletons, with the ten largest covering around 13%. Sequencing was done on a sample of PBMCs. The receptors shown here come from a human donor in good health (CMV status not recorded). Some clones in this sample may be carry-over from other donors' samples. CDR3s include the opening cysteine and the closing phenylalanine or tryptophan. The order of the fields is clone size, J gene, V gene, D gene, CDR3 protein, CDR3 DNA. The D gene is left open where the match is weak. Only some rows state a clone size, as once, few, many or a class for expanded clones.

size: few; J: TRBJ1-1; V: TRBV11-2; D: NA; CDR3: CASSPRGITEAFF; DNA: TGTGCCAGCAGCCCCCGGGGGATCACTGAAGCTTTCTTT
size: many; J: TRBJ2-2; V: TRBV7-2; D: NA; CDR3: CASSLGPDYTGELFF; DNA: TGTGCCAGCAGCTTAGGACCGGATTACACCGGGGAGCTGTTTTTT
size: many; J: TRBJ1-5; V: TRBV12-3/TRBV12-4; D: NA; CDR3: CASSSTGGGNQPQHF; DNA: TGTGCCAGCAGTTCGACAGGCGGGGGCAATCAGCCCCAGCATTTT
size: many; J: TRBJ2-1; V: TRBV7-2; D: NA; CDR3: CASSLDVQLNEQFF; DNA: TGTGCCAGCAGCTTAGACGTCCAGCTCAATGAGCAGTTCTTC
size: NA; J: TRBJ1-1; V: TRBV6-5; D: TRBD1; CDR3: CASSYSTGDWNTEAFF; DNA: TGTGCCAGCAGTTACTCGACAGGGGATTGGAACACTGAAGCTTTCTTT
size: NA; J: TRBJ2-7; V: TRBV20-1; D: TRBD2; CDR3: CSARDLVASGRAYAYEQYF; DNA: TGCAGTGCTAGAGATCTGGTGGCTAGCGGGAGGGCCTACGCTTACGAGCAGTACTTC
size: few; J: TRBJ1-2; V: TRBV10-3; D: NA; CDR3: CAISEVDPDYGYTF; DNA: TGTGCCATCAGTGAGGTGGACCCAGACTATGGCTACACCTTC
size: NA; J: TRBJ2-3; V: TRBV7-6; D: NA; CDR3: CASSLILARDTQYF; DNA: TGTGCCAGCAGCTTAATTCTGGCTAGAGATACGCAGTATTTT
size: NA; J: TRBJ1-1; V: TRBV5-4; D: NA; CDR3: CASSLVGTNTEAFF; DNA: TGTGCCAGCAGCTTGGTAGGGACGAACACTGAAGCTTTCTTT
size: NA; J: TRBJ2-1; V: TRBV2; D: NA; CDR3: CASSIDVVSNEQFF; DNA: TGTGCCAGCAGTATCGACGTTGTGTCGAATGAGCAGTTCTTC
size: many; J: TRBJ2-5; V: TRBV7-9; D: NA; CDR3: CASSGRQIKKQETQYF; DNA: TGTGCCAGCAGCGGACGACAGATAAAGAAGCAAGAGACCCAGTACTTC
size: NA; J: TRBJ1-5; V: TRBV12-3/TRBV12-4; D: TRBD1; CDR3: CASSEQGARNQPQHF; DNA: TGTGCCAGCAGCGAACAGGGGGCGCGCAATCAGCCCCAGCATTTT
size: NA; J: TRBJ1-5; V: TRBV24-1; D: NA; CDR3: CATSDMGHLGTQPQHF; DNA: TGTGCCACCAGTGACATGGGACACCTAGGCACTCAGCCCCAGCATTTT
size: many; J: TRBJ2-7; V: TRBV7-2; D: NA; CDR3: CASRFGPGNHLTYEQYF; DNA: TGTGCCAGCAGGTTTGGGCCCGGCAACCACTTAACCTACGAGCAGTACTTC
size: few; J: TRBJ2-7; V: TRBV28; D: TRBD2; CDR3: CASTTSGTTYEQYF; DNA: TGTGCCAGCACTACTAGCGGGACGACCTACGAGCAGTACTTC